This T cell receptor (beta chain) was recorded in a study of blood T cell repertoires in COVID-19. Study context: Acute and convalescent COVID-19 specimens originated in the United States, Italy and Spain.

Seattle-derived patients entered the study during active infection and were followed longitudinally. This CDR3 spans 16 amino acids. Germline V lookup: CDR1 SGHRS, CDR2 YFSETQ. J was trimmed by 4 bases and V by 0 bases; bases with no gene match: 5. Methods used by the authors: Reference gene primer amplification gave estimated nucleated cell counts. Profiling relied on immunoSEQ multiplex PCR, and the TCRdb table lists in-frame clones only, not all of them. That table gives V, J and clone size, and the DNA gave D and trimming. The repertoire holds roughly 380,000 clones, with over 75% as singletons. Sequencing used peripheral blood. The source of this sequence is a woman between 35 and 50 years old with COVID-19, enrolled during active disease. V usage is TRBV5-1 and J usage is TRBJ2-2; 8 nucleotides match TRBD2. For the CDR3, the DNA is TGCGCCAGCAGCTTGGGAGCGGGAGTGCGCACCGGGGAGCTGTTTTTT. It yields the protein CASSLGAGVRTGELFF. The variable domain in full, with the rest retrieved from reference TRBV5-1 and TRBJ2-2, is KAGVTQTPRYLIKTRGQQVTLSCSPISGHRSVSWYQQTPGQGLQFLFEYFSETQRNKGNFPGRFSGRQFSNSRSEMNVSTLELGDSALYLCASSLGAGVRTGELFFGEGSRLTVL.